The clone carrying this T cell receptor (beta chain) was recorded only once. Its antigen is not known. The data belong to a study of cytomegalovirus exposure and HLA in healthy donors. For the study at large: In a previous analysis, 120 million or so unique TCR beta sequences were found from 150 million to 200 million T cells.

The germline CDR1 and CDR2 sequences are SQVTM and ANQGSEA. The CDR3 has 15 residues. V lost 3 bases and J lost 3; bases outside the gene matches: 3. Amplification used 60 Vbeta primers and 13 Jbeta primers. Clones were read by immunoSEQ multiplex PCR, and TCRdb kept only the in-frame ones, dropping some. The table lists 55,000 to 80,000 clones, approximately 75% of them singletons, with less than 7% in the top ten. Study-wide results and caveats: A later analysis linked a missense DCLRE1C variant to TCR beta V- and J-gene trimming. An analysis was carried out at a later point. It showed that HLA-associated TCR beta chains were more clonally expanded than equally common non-associated chains.

This chain links TRBV29-1 with TRBJ2-1, with 12 nucleotides matching TRBD2. Sequenced material: PBMCs. This TCR was recovered from a woman aged 25-40 years in good health and CMV-seronegative. For the CDR3, the DNA is TGCAGCGTTGACGGACTAGCGGGAAACTACAATGAGCAGTTCTTC. Encoded protein: CSVDGLAGNYNEQFF.